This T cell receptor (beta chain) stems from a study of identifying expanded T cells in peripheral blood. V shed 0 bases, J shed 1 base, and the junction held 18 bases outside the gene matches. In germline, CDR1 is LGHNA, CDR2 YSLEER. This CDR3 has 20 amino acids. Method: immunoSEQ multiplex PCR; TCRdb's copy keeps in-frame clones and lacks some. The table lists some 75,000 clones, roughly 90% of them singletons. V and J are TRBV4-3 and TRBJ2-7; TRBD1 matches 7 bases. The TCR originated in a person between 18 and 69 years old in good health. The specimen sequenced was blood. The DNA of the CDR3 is TGCGCCAGCAGCCAAGAAGTGGCCAGGGGGAGTATATTCCCTTCCTACGAGCAGTACTTC. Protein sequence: CASSQEVARGSIFPSYEQYF.